What follows are 20 T cell receptor beta chains derived from one specimen sequenced in a study of T cell repertoires in cytomegalovirus infection. TCRdb itself ran the reads through MiXCR, one entry per CDR3 protein. The table has under 250,000 distinct CDR3 sequences, about 12% seen once; the top ten hold about 1.5%. Material for sequencing was PBMCs. The receptors derive from a human donor in good health (CMV status not recorded). Some clones in this sample may be carry-over from other donors' samples.

This clonotype was detected ten times or more. This rearrangement joins TRBV29-1 to TRBJ2-5, with D perhaps TRBD2 (6 bases). The CDR3 has 12 amino acids. Germline V gene lookup returns CDR1 SQVTM and CDR2 ANQGSEA. The germline V and J ends were trimmed by 3 bases and 5 bases, with 10 bases remaining between them. In DNA form, the CDR3 reads TGCAGCGTTGATGGAGGGCCGGAGACCCAGTACTTC. Translation: CSVDGGPETQYF.

The gene calls are TRBV3-1 and TRBJ2-7; D uncertain. This CDR3 has 12 amino acids. Germline CDR1 LGHDT, CDR2 YNNKEL (reference sequence). Deletions cut 3 bases from V and 2 bases from J, with 5 bases between. The CDR3, as DNA: TGTGCCAGCAGCCAGGCCACCTACGAGCAGTACTTC. It yields the protein CASSQATYEQYF.

The table lists this clonotype with many counts. This rearrangement joins TRBV19 to TRBJ2-1, with 7 bases identical to TRBD2. Germline V gene lookup returns CDR1 LNHDA and CDR2 SQIVND (reference sequence). Germline trimming cut 3 bases from V and 3 bases from J; bases unmatched to any gene: 5. CDR3 length: 15 amino acids. The CDR3 spells CASSIGGGLYNEQFF. The DNA of the CDR3 is TGTGCCAGTAGTATTGGGGGAGGGCTCTACAATGAGCAGTTCTTC. The variable domain in full, with the rest retrieved from reference TRBV19 and TRBJ2-1, is DGGITQSPKYLFRKEGQNVTLSCEQNLNHDAMYWYRQDPGQGLRLIYYSQIVNDFQKGDIAEGYSVSREKKESFPLTVTSAQKNPTAFYLCASSIGGGLYNEQFFGPGTRLTVL.

This clonotype was counted at least ten times. J is TRBJ2-3 and V is TRBV6-2 or TRBV6-3; a possible D gene is TRBD1 (6 bases). Germline V gives CDR1 MNHEY, CDR2 SVGEGT. Trimming removed 6 bases at V and 3 bases at J, with 16 bases between. CDR3 length equals 15 residues. CDR3 bases: TGTGCCAGCAGAGGGCACAGGGAAAAGACAGATACGCAGTATTTT. Protein sequence: CASRGHREKTDTQYF.

The sample holds many counts of this clonotype. The rearrangement joins TRBV7-2 to TRBJ2-7, with 9 bases that match TRBD1. V lost 5 bases and J lost 6; bases outside the gene matches: 8. The CDR3 is 14 residues long. Germline CDR1 and CDR2: SGHTA and FQGNSA. CDR3 loop: CASSGRTGEREQYF. CDR3 in DNA: TGTGCCAGCAGCGGGCGGACAGGGGAGCGCGAGCAGTACTTC.

As concerns this clonotype: This clone may be a read error of a much larger clone one base away. The J gene is TRBJ2-7, the V gene TRBV29-1; 8 nucleotides agree with TRBD1. CDR3 length: 13 amino acids. Germline V gives CDR1 SQVTM, CDR2 ANQGSEA. Trimming at V came to 2 bases and at J to 2 bases, leaving 2 bases not matched to a gene. DNA for the CDR3: TGCAGCGTTGAAAGACAGGGGACCTACGAGCAGTACTTC. Its translation is CSVERQGTYEQYF.

This chain connects TRBV29-1 to TRBJ2-1, with 12 bases matching TRBD2. CDR1 and CDR2 (germline): SQVTM, ANQGSEA. V lost 3 bases, J lost 9 bases, and 12 bases stayed unmatched. The CDR3 has 16 residues. The CDR3 reads CSVDLGASGRDGEQFF. CDR3 coding DNA: TGCAGCGTTGATCTCGGGGCTAGCGGGAGGGATGGTGAGCAGTTCTTC.

This clonotype was picked up a small number of times. This sequence joins TRBV14 and TRBJ1-6, with TRBD1 identical over 8 bases. The germline V gene encodes CDR1 SGHDN and CDR2 FVKESK. Losses at the gene ends were 5 bases for V and 3 bases for J; bases not matched to a gene: 15. The CDR3 totals 19 residues. The CDR3 sequence: CASSARGTGDFFYNSPLHF. As DNA, the CDR3 is TGTGCCAGCAGCGCCCGCGGGACAGGAGACTTCTTCTATAATTCACCCCTCCACTTT.

This chain uses TRBV20-1 with TRBJ2-3, with D uncertain. The CDR3 has 13 amino acids. V was shortened by 6 bases and J by 2 bases, with 12 bases between the two germline ends. Germline lookup yields CDR1 DFQATT and CDR2 SNEGSKA (reference sequence). CDR3 nucleotide sequence: TGCAGTGCCAGTTCCCTTCACACAGATACGCAGTATTTT. This gives the protein CSASSLHTDTQYF.

This clonotype was found many times. The rearrangement uses TRBV7-2 and TRBJ2-7; D is uncertain. Germline-derived CDR1 and CDR2 are SGHTA and FQGNSA. Deletions cut 1 base from V and 6 bases from J, with 10 bases between. CDR3 length: 13 residues. CDR3 in DNA: TGTGCCAGCAGCTTAGGGGGTTTCTTCGAGCAGTACTTC. Translated, it gives CASSLGGFFEQYF.

This clonotype has at least ten counts. The CDR3, as DNA: TGCGCCAGCAGCACCCGGGATTACACAGATACGCAGTATTTT. This sequence encodes CASSTRDYTDTQYF. The rearrangement joins TRBV5-1 to TRBJ2-3; D may be TRBD2 (5 bases). The germline gives CDR1 SGHRS, CDR2 YFSETQ. V shed 4 bases and J shed 2 bases, with 11 bases lying between them. The CDR3 runs to 14 residues.

This clonotype appeared many times. This rearrangement joins TRBV5-6 to TRBJ2-1; 9 bases line up with TRBD2. This CDR3 spans 17 amino acids. CDR1 SGHDT and CDR2 YYEEEE come from the germline V gene. The junction had 8 bases not matched to a gene; V was cut back by 4 bases and J by 0 bases. CDR3 coding DNA: TGTGCCAGCAGCCTTGGGCTAGCGGGGCCCTCCTACAATGAGCAGTTCTTC. Translated, it gives CASSLGLAGPSYNEQFF.

This clonotype came up many times. The chain couples TRBV7-9 to TRBJ1-2; D uncertain. In germline, CDR1 is SEHNR, CDR2 FQNEAQ (reference sequence). Trimming shortened V by 5 bases and J by 2 bases, and 12 bases separated the two germline ends. This CDR3 is built from 14 residues. The CDR3 spells CASSSPPGNYGYTF. The CDR3 DNA sequence: TGTGCCAGCAGCAGCCCTCCGGGCAACTATGGCTACACCTTC.

This clonotype was recorded a few times. This chain uses TRBV19 with TRBJ2-4; maybe TRBD2 (5 bases). Trimming removed 7 bases at V and 6 bases at J, with 19 bases between. The germline V gene encodes CDR1 LNHDA and CDR2 SQIVND (reference sequence). The CDR3 runs to 15 residues. The CDR3 protein is CASNGKDHKGNIQYF. The CDR3 nucleotides are TGTGCCAGTAACGGGAAGGACCATAAGGGAAACATTCAGTACTTC. Drawing the rest from reference TRBV19 and TRBJ2-4, the complete variable domain is DGGITQSPKYLFRKEGQNVTLSCEQNLNHDAMYWYRQDPGQGLRLIYYSQIVNDFQKGDIAEGYSVSREKKESFPLTVTSAQKNPTAFYLCASNGKDHKGNIQYFGAGTRLSVL.

This clonotype showed up just a few times. The chain uses TRBV6-5 and TRBJ1-5, with 7 positions matching TRBD1. There are 15 residues in the CDR3. J gave up 0 bases and V 6 bases, and 5 bases lay outside the gene matches. The germline CDR1 and CDR2 sequences are MNHEY and SVGAGI. CDR3 region: CASRQGINSNQPQHF. The CDR3 bases are TGTGCCAGCAGACAGGGGATCAATAGCAATCAGCCCCAGCATTTT.

This clonotype showed up many times. This rearrangement joins TRBV7-2 to TRBJ2-1; maybe TRBD1 (5 bases). The CDR3 loop spans 14 amino acids. Germline lookup yields CDR1 SGHTA and CDR2 FQGNSA. V gave up 5 bases and J gave up 9 bases, with 17 bases separating them. The CDR3, as DNA: TGTGCCAGCAGCAGCCCTAGGGGCGGTGCTGAGCAGTTCTTC. This gives the protein CASSSPRGGAEQFF.

This clonotype was counted ten times or more. The chain combines TRBV20-1 with TRBJ1-5; possibly TRBD1 for D (5 bases). CDR1 and CDR2 (germline): DFQATT, SNEGSKA (reference sequence). CDR3 length: 14 residues. V was cut by 3 bases and J by 1 base, with 10 bases left in between. The CDR3 DNA follows: TGCAGTGCTAGCCCGGACATCAGCAATCAGCCCCAGCATTTT. It translates to CSASPDISNQPQHF.

V gene TRBV20-1 combines with J gene TRBJ1-2; a weak D match, TRBD1 (6 bases). CDR1 is DFQATT, CDR2 SNEGSKA, per germline (reference sequence). V gave up 0 bases and J gave up 4 bases, with 21 bases separating them. The CDR3 runs to 17 residues. The CDR3 loop is CSARDLRQGTSPYGYTF. The DNA of the CDR3 is TGCAGTGCTAGAGATTTGCGCCAGGGGACGTCGCCCTATGGCTACACCTTC.

The table lists this clonotype with many counts. The chain couples TRBV7-2 to TRBJ1-6; maybe TRBD1 (6 bases). This CDR3 has 15 residues. Trimming shortened V by 5 bases and J by 2 bases, and 10 bases separated the two germline ends. The germline CDR1 and CDR2 sequences are SGHTA and FQGNSA. CDR3 sequence: CASSTDRAYNSPLHF. The CDR3, as DNA: TGTGCCAGCAGCACGGACAGAGCCTATAATTCACCCCTCCACTTT.

This chain connects TRBV6-8 to TRBJ2-7; D may be TRBD1 (6 bases). The V and J ends lost 2 bases and 2 bases respectively, with 7 bases between them. Looked up from germline, CDR1 is MNHGY and CDR2 is SAAAGT. This CDR3 comprises 13 residues. The CDR3 is CASSYRTAYEQYF. CDR3 DNA sequence: TGTGCCAGCAGTTACCGGACAGCCTACGAGCAGTACTTC.